This T cell receptor (beta chain) emerged from a study of blood T cell repertoires in COVID-19. For the study at large: Some COVID-19 samples were acute and others convalescent; all came from the United States, Italy and Spain.

Repertoires were generated with immunoSEQ multiplex PCR, while TCRdb's copy carries only in-frame clones and drops some. In the table there are over 350,000 clones, around nine tenths of which are singletons. This study enrolled people aged roughly 18 to 90 from around 25 US geographic areas. V was pared by 5 bases and J by 7 bases, with 7 bases of the junction left unmatched. There are 13 residues in the CDR3. CDR1 is SQVTM and CDR2 is ANQGSEA in the germline V gene. Sequencing was carried out using PBMCs or T cells enriched from blood (not recorded which). The rearrangement uses TRBV29-1 and TRBJ1-2; 10 bases map to TRBD1. The source is a young woman who had recovered from COVID-19. CDR3 bases: TGCAGCGTTTCGCCCCGGGACAGGGGTGGCTACACCTTC. It encodes CSVSPRDRGGYTF.